This T cell receptor (beta chain) came from a study of blood T cell repertoires in COVID-19 (TCRdb year 2020). At the level of the whole study: The collaborator samples originated in the United States, Italy and Spain and spanned the acute and convalescent phases of COVID-19. The material from the prospective study consisted of cDNA or gDNA derived from T cells, B-cell-depleted T cells, or PBMCs. Deeply sampled blood TCRbeta repertoires from subjects exposed to, actively infected with, or recovered from COVID-19 were included in the dataset. The repertoires were released in a freely available public database intended as a resource for research on the immune response to SARS-CoV-2. The samples were drawn from two sources: the first 160 participants of the ongoing ImmuneRACE study, and approximately 1,300 subjects contributed by 6 global collaborators. Nearly every sample came with metadata listing a de-identified subject ID, COVID-19 status, age in years and sex. HLA class I and class II types, where available, came from metadata supplied by the sample provider rather than from assay-based typing.

The study at large found these results: The amount of clinical and demographic metadata varied by source and participant and was provided uncurated.

TCRbeta CDR3 regions were amplified from genomic DNA by means of the immunoSEQ Assay, a bias-controlled multiplex PCR. The original pipeline was this. The number of nucleated cells in each sample was estimated from the amplification of reference gene primers within the assay. To quantify the absolute abundance of each unique TCRbeta CDR3 rearrangement, sequence reads were collapsed and filtered. Productive Simpson clonality was computed per sample as the square root of Simpson's diversity index over productive rearrangements. In TCRdb, the immuneACCESS table is reduced to in-frame sequences with V and J assigned. These tables do not hold every clone; where another copy was compared, an unresolved V gene accounts for under half, and the others remain unexplained. V and J calls and clone size are as listed in that table; D and trimming were resolved from the DNA. The sample table shows about 250,000 clones, and 88% are seen once. Of the sample, around 1.5% falls within the top ten clones.

As for this clone: Its cognate antigen has yet to be identified. One base away there is no much larger clone; base qualities are not given.

The collaborating institutions used their own protocols to collect whole blood in K2EDTA tubes. Collaborator samples were shipped for TCRbeta analysis as frozen whole blood, isolated PBMCs, or DNA extracted from either sample type. Source material: peripheral blood. This receptor was taken from a man older than 75 with acute or convalescent COVID-19.

The DNA reads as follows: TGTGCCAGCAGTTTAGCCCGAGACAGGGGGTACGATTATAATTCACCCCTCCACTTT. This encodes CASSLARDRGYDYNSPLHF. The V and J genes are TRBV27 and TRBJ1-6; 9 central bases correspond to TRBD1. V and J are trimmed by 2 bases and 4 bases, and the gene matches miss 12 bases of the junction. Sequences MNHEY (CDR1) and SMNVEV (CDR2) are obtained from the germline V gene (reference sequence). The CDR3 holds 19 amino acids from the cysteine to the phenylalanine. Only the CDR3 DNA stays, 57 bases, in frame from base 1.